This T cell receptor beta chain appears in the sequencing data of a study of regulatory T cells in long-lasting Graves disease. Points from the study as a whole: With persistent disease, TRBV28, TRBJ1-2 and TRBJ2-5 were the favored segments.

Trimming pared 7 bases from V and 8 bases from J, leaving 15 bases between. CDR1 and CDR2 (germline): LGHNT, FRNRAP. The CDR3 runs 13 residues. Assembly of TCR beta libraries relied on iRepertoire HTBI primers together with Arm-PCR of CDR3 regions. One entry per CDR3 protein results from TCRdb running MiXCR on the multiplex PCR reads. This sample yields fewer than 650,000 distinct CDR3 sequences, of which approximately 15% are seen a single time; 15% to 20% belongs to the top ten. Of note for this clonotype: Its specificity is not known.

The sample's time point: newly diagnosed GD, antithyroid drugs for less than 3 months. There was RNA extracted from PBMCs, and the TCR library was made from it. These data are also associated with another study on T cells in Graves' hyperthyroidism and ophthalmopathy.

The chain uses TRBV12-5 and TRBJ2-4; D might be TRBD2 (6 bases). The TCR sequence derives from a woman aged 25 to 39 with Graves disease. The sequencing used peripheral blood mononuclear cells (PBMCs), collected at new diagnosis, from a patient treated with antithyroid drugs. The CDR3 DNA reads TGTGCTAGTGCCCTGGGGGGTATCGACATTCAGTACTTC. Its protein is CASALGGIDIQYF.